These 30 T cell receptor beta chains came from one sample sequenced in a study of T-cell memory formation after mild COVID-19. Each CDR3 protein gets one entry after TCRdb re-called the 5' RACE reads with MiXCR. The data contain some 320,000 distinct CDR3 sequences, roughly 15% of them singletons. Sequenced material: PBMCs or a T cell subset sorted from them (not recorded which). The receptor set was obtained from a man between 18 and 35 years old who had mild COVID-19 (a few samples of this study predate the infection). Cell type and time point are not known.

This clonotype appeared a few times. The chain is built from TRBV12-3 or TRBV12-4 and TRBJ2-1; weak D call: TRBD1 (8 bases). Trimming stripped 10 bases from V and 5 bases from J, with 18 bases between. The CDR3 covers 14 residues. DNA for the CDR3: TGTGCCACCCGGGAGGACAGGGTTAACAATGAGCAGTTCTTC. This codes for CATREDRVNNEQFF.

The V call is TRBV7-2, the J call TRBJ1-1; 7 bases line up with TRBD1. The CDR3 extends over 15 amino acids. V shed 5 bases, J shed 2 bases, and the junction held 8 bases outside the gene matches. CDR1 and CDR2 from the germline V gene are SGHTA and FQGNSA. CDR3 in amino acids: CASSIRQGLNTEAFF. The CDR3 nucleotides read TGTGCCAGCAGCATAAGACAGGGCCTTAACACTGAAGCTTTCTTT.

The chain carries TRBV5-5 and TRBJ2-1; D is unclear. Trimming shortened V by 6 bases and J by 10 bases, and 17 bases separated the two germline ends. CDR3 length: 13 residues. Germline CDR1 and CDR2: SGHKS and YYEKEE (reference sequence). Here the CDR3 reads CASTRLPGLEQFF. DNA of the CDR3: TGTGCCAGCACCCGTCTCCCCGGTTTGGAGCAGTTCTTC.

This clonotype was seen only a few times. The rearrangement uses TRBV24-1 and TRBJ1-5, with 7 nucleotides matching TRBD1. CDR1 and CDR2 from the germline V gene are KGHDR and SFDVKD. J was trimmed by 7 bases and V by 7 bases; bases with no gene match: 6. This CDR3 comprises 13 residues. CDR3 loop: CATSGQAGQPQHF. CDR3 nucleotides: TGTGCCACCAGCGGACAGGCCGGGCAGCCCCAGCATTTT.

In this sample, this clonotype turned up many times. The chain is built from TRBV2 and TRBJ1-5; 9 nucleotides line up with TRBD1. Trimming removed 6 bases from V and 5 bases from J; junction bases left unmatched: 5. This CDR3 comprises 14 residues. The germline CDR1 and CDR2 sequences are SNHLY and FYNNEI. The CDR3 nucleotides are TGTGCCAGCAGGATTGGACAGGGGCATCAGCCCCAGCATTTT. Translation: CASRIGQGHQPQHF.

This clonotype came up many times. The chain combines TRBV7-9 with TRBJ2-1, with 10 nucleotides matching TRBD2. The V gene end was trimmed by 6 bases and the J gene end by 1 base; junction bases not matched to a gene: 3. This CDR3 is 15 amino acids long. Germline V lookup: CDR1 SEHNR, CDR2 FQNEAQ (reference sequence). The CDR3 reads CASRLSGGSYNEQFF. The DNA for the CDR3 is TGTGCCAGCAGACTTAGCGGGGGGTCCTACAATGAGCAGTTCTTC.

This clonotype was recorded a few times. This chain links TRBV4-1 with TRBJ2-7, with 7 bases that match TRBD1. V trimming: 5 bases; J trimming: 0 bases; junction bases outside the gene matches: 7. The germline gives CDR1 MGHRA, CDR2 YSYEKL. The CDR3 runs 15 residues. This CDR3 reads CASSFAPGGSYEQYV. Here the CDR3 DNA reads TGCGCCAGCAGCTTTGCCCCAGGGGGCTCCTACGAGCAGTACGTC.

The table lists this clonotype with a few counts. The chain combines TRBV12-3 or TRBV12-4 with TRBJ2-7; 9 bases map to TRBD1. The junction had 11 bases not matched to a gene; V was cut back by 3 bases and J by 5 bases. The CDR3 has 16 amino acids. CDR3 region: CASSFTPGQGLNEQYF. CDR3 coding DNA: TGTGCCAGCAGTTTTACCCCGGGACAGGGTCTGAACGAGCAGTACTTC.

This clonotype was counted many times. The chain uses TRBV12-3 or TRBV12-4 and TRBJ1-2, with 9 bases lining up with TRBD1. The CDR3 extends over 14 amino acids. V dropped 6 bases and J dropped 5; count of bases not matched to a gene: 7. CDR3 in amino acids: CASRSQGAQYGYTF. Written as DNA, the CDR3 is TGTGCCAGCAGATCACAGGGGGCACAATATGGCTACACCTTC.

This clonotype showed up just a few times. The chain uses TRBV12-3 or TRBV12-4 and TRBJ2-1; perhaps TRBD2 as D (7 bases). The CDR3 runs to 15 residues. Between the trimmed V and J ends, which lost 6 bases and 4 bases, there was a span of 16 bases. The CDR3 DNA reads TGTGCCAGCAGACCCCGGGGGGCCAGTTACAATGAGCAGTTCTTC. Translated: CASRPRGASYNEQFF.

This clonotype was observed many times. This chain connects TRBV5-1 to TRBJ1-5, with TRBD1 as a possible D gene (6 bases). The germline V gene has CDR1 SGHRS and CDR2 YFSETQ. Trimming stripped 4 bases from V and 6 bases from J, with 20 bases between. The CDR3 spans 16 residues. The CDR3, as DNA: TGCGCCAGCAGCCCTGGGGGGGACATCGGAAGTCAGCCCCAGCATTTT. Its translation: CASSPGGDIGSQPQHF.

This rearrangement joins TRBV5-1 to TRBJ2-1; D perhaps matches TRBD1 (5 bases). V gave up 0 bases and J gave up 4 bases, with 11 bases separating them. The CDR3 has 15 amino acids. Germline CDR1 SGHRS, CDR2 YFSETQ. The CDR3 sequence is CASSLEPGQYNEQFF. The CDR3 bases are TGCGCCAGCAGCTTGGAGCCAGGGCAGTACAATGAGCAGTTCTTC.

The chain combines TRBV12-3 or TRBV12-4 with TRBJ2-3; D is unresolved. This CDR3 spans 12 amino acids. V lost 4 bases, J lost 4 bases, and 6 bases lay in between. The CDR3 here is CASSSPSDTQYF. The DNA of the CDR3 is TGTGCCAGCAGTTCCCCCTCAGATACGCAGTATTTT.

The CDR3 reads CASSPIINYGYTF. The CDR3 coding sequence is TGTGCCAGCAGCCCCATAATTAACTATGGCTACACCTTC. This chain links TRBV7-2 with TRBJ1-2; D gene uncertain. The ends were cut back, 5 bases at V and 1 base at J, with 8 bases in the middle. Looked up from germline, CDR1 is SGHTA and CDR2 is FQGNSA. There are 13 residues in the CDR3. Variable domain in full (rest from reference TRBV7-2 and TRBJ1-2): GAGVSQSPSNKVTEKGKDVELRCDPISGHTALYWYRQSLGQGLEFLIYFQGNSAPDKSGLPSDRFSAERTGGSVSTLTIQRTQQEDSAVYLCASSPIINYGYTFGSGTRLTVV.

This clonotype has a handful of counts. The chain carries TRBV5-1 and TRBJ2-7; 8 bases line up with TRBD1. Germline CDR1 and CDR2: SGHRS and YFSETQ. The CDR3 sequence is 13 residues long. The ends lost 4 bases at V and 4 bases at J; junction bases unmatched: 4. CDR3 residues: CASSVGQEYEQYF. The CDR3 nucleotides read TGCGCCAGCAGCGTGGGACAGGAATACGAGCAGTACTTC.

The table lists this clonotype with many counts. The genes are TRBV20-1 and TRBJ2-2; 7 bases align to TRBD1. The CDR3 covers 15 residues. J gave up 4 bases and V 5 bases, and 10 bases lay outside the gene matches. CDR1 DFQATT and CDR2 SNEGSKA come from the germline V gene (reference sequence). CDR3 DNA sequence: TGCAGTGCTCCGAGAGGGGGCGCCGGCACCGGGGAGCTGTTTTTT. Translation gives CSAPRGGAGTGELFF.

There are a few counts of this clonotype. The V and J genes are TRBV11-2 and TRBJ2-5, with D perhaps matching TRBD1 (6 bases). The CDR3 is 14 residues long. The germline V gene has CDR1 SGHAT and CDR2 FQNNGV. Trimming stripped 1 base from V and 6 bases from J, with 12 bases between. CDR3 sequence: CASSLVQGLQTQYF. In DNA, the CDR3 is TGTGCCAGCAGCTTAGTTCAGGGGTTACAGACCCAGTACTTC.

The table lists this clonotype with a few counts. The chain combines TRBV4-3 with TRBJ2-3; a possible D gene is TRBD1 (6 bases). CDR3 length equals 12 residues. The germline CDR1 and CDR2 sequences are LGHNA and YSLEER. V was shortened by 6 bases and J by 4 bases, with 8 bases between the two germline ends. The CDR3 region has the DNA TGCGCCAGCAGGGGGGCGGCAGATACGCAGTATTTT. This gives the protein CASRGAADTQYF.

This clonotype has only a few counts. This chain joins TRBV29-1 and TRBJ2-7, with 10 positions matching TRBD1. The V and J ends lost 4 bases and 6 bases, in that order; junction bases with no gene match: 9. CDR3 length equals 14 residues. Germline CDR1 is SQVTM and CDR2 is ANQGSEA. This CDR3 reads CSVVPGTGVREQYF. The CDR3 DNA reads TGCAGCGTTGTACCCGGGACAGGGGTGCGCGAGCAGTACTTC.

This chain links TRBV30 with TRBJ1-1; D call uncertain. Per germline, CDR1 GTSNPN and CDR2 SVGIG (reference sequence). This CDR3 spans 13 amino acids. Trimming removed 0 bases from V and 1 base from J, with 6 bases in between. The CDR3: CAWSVSWNTEAFF. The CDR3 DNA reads TGTGCCTGGAGTGTAAGTTGGAACACTGAAGCTTTCTTT.

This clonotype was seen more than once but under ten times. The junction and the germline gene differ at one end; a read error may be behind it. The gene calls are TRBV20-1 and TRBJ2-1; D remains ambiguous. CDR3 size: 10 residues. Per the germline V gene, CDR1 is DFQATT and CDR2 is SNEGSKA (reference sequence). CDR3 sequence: CSANRGVRIF. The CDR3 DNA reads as TGCAGTGCTAATCGTGGGGTAAGGATCTTC.

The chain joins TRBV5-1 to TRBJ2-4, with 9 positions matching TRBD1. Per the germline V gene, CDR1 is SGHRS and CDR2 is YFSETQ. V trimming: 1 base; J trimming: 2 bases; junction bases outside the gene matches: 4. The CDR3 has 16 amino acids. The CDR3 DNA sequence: TGCGCCAGCAGCTTGACAGGGGGCGGAACCAAAAACATTCAGTACTTC. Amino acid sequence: CASSLTGGGTKNIQYF.

The DNA for the CDR3 is TGCGCCAGCAGCCAAGAGTCCATGACCTACCGTACCGGGGAGCTGTTTTTT. Its translation: CASSQESMTYRTGELFF. The V call is TRBV4-1, the J call TRBJ2-2; D remains unclear. There are 17 residues in the CDR3. Germline values: CDR1 MGHRA, CDR2 YSYEKL. V was pared by 0 bases and J by 5 bases, with 16 bases between.

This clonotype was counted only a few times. CDR3 DNA sequence: TGTGCCAGCAGCGACTCGAGAGCCAAAAACATTCAGTACTTC. The encoded protein is CASSDSRAKNIQYF. The chain carries TRBV7-2 and TRBJ2-4; D is unclear. CDR1 is SGHTA, CDR2 FQGNSA, per germline. The CDR3 has 14 amino acids. V lost 5 bases and J 0 bases, leaving 8 bases between the germline ends. Variable domain in full (rest from reference TRBV7-2 and TRBJ2-4): GAGVSQSPSNKVTEKGKDVELRCDPISGHTALYWYRQSLGQGLEFLIYFQGNSAPDKSGLPSDRFSAERTGGSVSTLTIQRTQQEDSAVYLCASSDSRAKNIQYFGAGTRLSVL.

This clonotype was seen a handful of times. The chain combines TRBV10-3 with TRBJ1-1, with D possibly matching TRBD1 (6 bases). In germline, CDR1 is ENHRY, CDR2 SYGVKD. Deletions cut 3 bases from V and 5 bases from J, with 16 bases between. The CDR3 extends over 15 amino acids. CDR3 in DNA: TGTGCCATCAGTGAAGGGGGGGCGAGTGGGACTGAAGCTTTCTTT. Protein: CAISEGGASGTEAFF.

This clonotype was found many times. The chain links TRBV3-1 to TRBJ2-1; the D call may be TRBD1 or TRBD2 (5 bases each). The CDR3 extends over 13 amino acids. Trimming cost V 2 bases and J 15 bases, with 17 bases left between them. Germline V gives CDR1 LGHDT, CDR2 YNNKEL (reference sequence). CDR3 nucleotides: TGTGCCAGCAGCCAAAACTTGGGGGACCGTTGGTTCTTC. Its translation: CASSQNLGDRWFF.

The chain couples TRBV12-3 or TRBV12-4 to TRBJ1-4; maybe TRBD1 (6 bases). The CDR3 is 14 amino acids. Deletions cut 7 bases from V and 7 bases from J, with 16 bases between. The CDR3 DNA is TGTGCCAGCACCCTGGACAGACTCACTGAAAAACTGTTTTTT. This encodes CASTLDRLTEKLFF.

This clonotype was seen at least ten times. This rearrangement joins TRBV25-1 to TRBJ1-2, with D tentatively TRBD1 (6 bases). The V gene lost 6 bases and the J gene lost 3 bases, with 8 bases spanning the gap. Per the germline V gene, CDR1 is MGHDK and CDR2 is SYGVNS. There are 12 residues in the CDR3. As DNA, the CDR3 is TGTGCCAGCAGCAGGACAGACTATGGCTACACCTTC. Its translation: CASSRTDYGYTF.

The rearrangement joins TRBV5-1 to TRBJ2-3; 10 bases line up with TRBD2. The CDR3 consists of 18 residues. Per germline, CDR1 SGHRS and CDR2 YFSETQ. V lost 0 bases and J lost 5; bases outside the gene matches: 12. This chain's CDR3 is CASSLASLAGGRIDTQYF. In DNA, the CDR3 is TGCGCCAGCAGCTTGGCCTCGTTAGCGGGGGGCCGGATAGATACGCAGTATTTT.

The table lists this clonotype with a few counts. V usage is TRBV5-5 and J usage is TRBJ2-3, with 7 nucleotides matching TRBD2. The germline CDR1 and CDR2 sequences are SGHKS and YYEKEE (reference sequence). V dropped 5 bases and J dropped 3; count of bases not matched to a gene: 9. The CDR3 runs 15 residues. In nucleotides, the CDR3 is TGTGCCAGCAGACCCTCGGGGGGAAATACAGATACGCAGTATTTT. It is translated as CASRPSGGNTDTQYF.